The 27 T cell receptor beta chains below come from one sample, sequenced in a study of blood T cell repertoires in COVID-19. The assay was immunoSEQ multiplex PCR, and TCRdb's table has in-frame clones only and misses some. The sample includes 150,000 or so clones, about four fifths of them seen just once. Sequencing was carried out using peripheral blood. The receptors shown here come from a woman aged 55-75 years with acute or convalescent COVID-19.

The chain uses TRBV28 and TRBJ1-3; 7 bases map to TRBD1. V lost 1 base to trimming and J lost 3 bases; unmatched junction nucleotides: 9. The CDR3 spans 17 residues. CDR1 and CDR2 from the germline V gene are MDHEN and SYDVKM. CDR3 nucleotides: TGTGCCAGCAGTTTATTATCACGGGCAGGGGGTGGAAACACCATATATTTT. It encodes CASSLLSRAGGGNTIYF.

Comments on this clone: This may be a read error, as it is one base from a much larger clone. The V call is TRBV2, the J call TRBJ1-2, with TRBD1 as a possible D gene (6 bases). Germline lookup yields CDR1 SNHLY and CDR2 FYNNEI. This CDR3 has 12 residues. Trimming removed 6 bases from V and 4 bases from J, with 9 bases in between. The chain's CDR3 is CASSWDIYGYTF. CDR3 sequence (DNA): TGTGCCAGCAGCTGGGACATCTATGGCTACACCTTC.

The rearrangement joins TRBV20-1 to TRBJ1-3, with D uncertain. Trimming shortened V by 3 bases and J by 2 bases, and 8 bases separated the two germline ends. There are 13 residues in the CDR3. CDR1 DFQATT and CDR2 SNEGSKA come from the germline V gene (reference sequence). CDR3 bases: TGCAGTGCTAGTGGGCCAACTGGAAACACCATATATTTT. Its translation is CSASGPTGNTIYF.

This chain connects TRBV20-1 to TRBJ2-3; the D is unclear. V lost 3 bases to trimming and J lost 2 bases, with 12 bases between them. This CDR3 is 14 amino acids long. Germline V CDR1 and CDR2: DFQATT, SNEGSKA (reference sequence). CDR3 amino acids: CSASTGLFTDTQYF. CDR3 DNA sequence: TGCAGTGCTAGTACTGGGCTCTTCACAGATACGCAGTATTTT.

This clone was counted a single time. The rearrangement joins TRBV5-1 to TRBJ1-4, with 7 bases matching TRBD1. Germline V lookup: CDR1 SGHRS, CDR2 YFSETQ. The V and J ends lost 0 bases and 7 bases, in that order; junction bases with no gene match: 3. This CDR3 has 14 amino acids. Here the CDR3 DNA reads TGCGCCAGCAGCTTGGACAGGGGCGGTGAAAAACTGTTTTTT. Protein product: CASSLDRGGEKLFF.

This clone was detected only once. The chain recombines TRBV11-3 with TRBJ2-7; TRBD2 matches 8 bases. The CDR3 contains 15 residues. The V segment lost 2 bases and the J segment 2 bases; nucleotides outside the gene matches: 5. Germline CDR1 and CDR2: SGHNT and YENEEA. CDR3 nucleotide sequence: TGTGCCAGCAGCTTAATGGCGGGAGGCACCTACGAGCAGTACTTC. Translating it yields CASSLMAGGTYEQYF.

This clone has just one count. This chain uses TRBV6-5 with TRBJ2-3; unclear D gene. The CDR3 extends over 13 amino acids. Looked up from germline, CDR1 is MNHEY and CDR2 is SVGAGI. Trimming stripped 5 bases from V and 14 bases from J, with 20 bases between. In nucleotides, the CDR3 is TGTGCCAGCAGTCCCAACCCGGTCGGGTCCAGGTATTTT. Its protein product is CASSPNPVGSRYF.

This chain connects TRBV15 to TRBJ2-1; 7 bases are shared with TRBD2. The V gene end was trimmed by 3 bases and the J gene end by 4 bases; junction bases not matched to a gene: 6. Germline V CDR1 and CDR2: LNHNV, YYDKDF (reference sequence). The CDR3 runs to 15 residues. The CDR3 is CATSSTLARYNEQFF. The CDR3 region has the DNA TGTGCCACCAGCAGCACACTAGCGAGATACAATGAGCAGTTCTTC.

This chain joins TRBV5-1 and TRBJ2-7; D remains ambiguous. The V and J ends lost 4 bases and 7 bases respectively, with 21 bases between them. CDR1 and CDR2 (germline): SGHRS, YFSETQ. CDR3 length: 15 amino acids. The DNA for the CDR3 is TGCGCCAGCAGCCCCGTCCCCCCCAATTACGAGGAGCAGTACTTC. This translates into CASSPVPPNYEEQYF.

V gene TRBV6-5 combines with J gene TRBJ1-1; TRBD1 matches at 7 bases. V gave up 6 bases and J gave up 1 base; unmatched junction bases: 5. CDR1 and CDR2 from the germline V gene are MNHEY and SVGAGI. The CDR3 sequence is 14 residues long. The CDR3 protein is CASRGWDRNTEAFF. CDR3 DNA sequence: TGTGCCAGCAGGGGGTGGGACAGGAACACTGAAGCTTTCTTT.

The V gene is TRBV2, the J gene TRBJ2-7, with TRBD2 identical over 8 bases. This CDR3 contains 15 residues. The J segment lost 3 bases and the V segment lost 0 bases, leaving 4 bases of the junction unmatched. The germline V gene has CDR1 SNHLY and CDR2 FYNNEI. The CDR3, as DNA: TGTGCCAGCAGTGAAGCTTTAGCGGGGATCTACGAGCAGTACTTC. The encoded protein is CASSEALAGIYEQYF.

The J gene is TRBJ1-1, the V gene TRBV5-1, with D perhaps TRBD1 (5 bases). V was trimmed by 4 bases and J by 4 bases, leaving 17 bases between them. CDR3 length: 15 amino acids. CDR1 and CDR2 (germline): SGHRS, YFSETQ. CDR3 nucleotide sequence: TGCGCCAGCAGCACTCAGAGTGGGGGGATCACTGAAGCTTTCTTT. It encodes CASSTQSGGITEAFF.

The chain carries TRBV28 and TRBJ2-3, with 13 bases lining up with TRBD2. CDR1 and CDR2 from the germline V gene are MDHEN and SYDVKM. Trimming at V came to 2 bases and at J to 7 bases, leaving 15 bases not matched to a gene. The CDR3 runs 19 residues. In DNA form, the CDR3 reads TGTGCCAGCAGTTTACCGGGGGGACTAGCGGGACGCCTAGAACATACGCAGTATTTT. Encoded protein: CASSLPGGLAGRLEHTQYF.

This clone was picked up one time. This chain connects TRBV25-1 to TRBJ1-3; 7 nucleotides match TRBD1. The CDR3 sequence is 17 residues long. V lost 4 bases, J lost 3 bases, and 12 bases stayed unmatched. The germline CDR1 and CDR2 sequences are MGHDK and SYGVNS. The CDR3 spells CASSVNRGVGFGNTIYF. The CDR3 nucleotides are TGTGCCAGCAGTGTCAACAGGGGAGTGGGTTTTGGAAACACCATATATTTT.

The chain carries TRBV5-1 and TRBJ2-1; 11 bases line up with TRBD2. Germline assignment: CDR1 SGHRS and CDR2 YFSETQ. Trimming cost V 1 base and J 14 bases; bases outside gene matches: 2. This CDR3 comprises 12 residues. CDR3 DNA sequence: TGCGCCAGCAGCTTGATTAGCGGGAGGGAGTTCTTC. This gives the protein CASSLISGREFF.

This clone was picked up one time. The chain recombines TRBV4-1 with TRBJ2-5; 10 bases are a match to TRBD1. Germline V gene sequence: CDR1 MGHRA, CDR2 YSYEKL. Trimming at V came to 2 bases and at J to 4 bases, leaving 7 bases not matched to a gene. The length of the CDR3 is 16 residues. CDR3 sequence reads: CASSQQGQGEGETQYF. The CDR3 nucleotides are TGCGCCAGCAGCCAACAAGGACAGGGGGAGGGAGAGACCCAGTACTTC.

The chain combines TRBV6-5 with TRBJ2-7; no clear D. V was pared by 0 bases and J by 2 bases, with 14 bases between. The CDR3 has 16 amino acids. CDR1 is MNHEY, CDR2 SVGAGI, per germline. CDR3 DNA: TGTGCCAGCAGTTACTCGATGGTCGGCGGAGCCTACGAGCAGTACTTC. This sequence encodes CASSYSMVGGAYEQYF.

J is TRBJ1-1 and V is TRBV3-1 (or the pseudogene TRBV3-2), with unresolved D. Germline loops: CDR1 LGHDT, CDR2 YNNKEL (reference sequence). V lost 1 base, J lost 9 bases, and 9 bases lay in between. CDR3 size: 12 residues. CDR3 nucleotides: TGTGCCAGCAGCCAAGGGGAGGTTAAAGCTTTCTTT. Protein product: CASSQGEVKAFF.

This chain uses TRBV9 with TRBJ1-1; 7 nucleotides align to TRBD1. The germline V gene encodes CDR1 SGDLS and CDR2 YYNGEE. The CDR3 spans 15 residues. V shed 4 bases, J shed 0 bases, and the junction held 6 bases outside the gene matches. The CDR3 loop is CASSRFQGVNTEAFF. The CDR3 region has the DNA TGTGCCAGCAGCCGATTTCAGGGGGTGAACACTGAAGCTTTCTTT.

The chain is built from TRBV11-3 and TRBJ2-7; D gene unclear. This CDR3 has 15 residues. Germline V gene sequence: CDR1 SGHNT, CDR2 YENEEA. V lost 0 bases, J lost 2 bases, and 11 bases lay in between. CDR3 sequence: CASSLDRGFTYEQYF. The CDR3 bases are TGTGCCAGCAGCTTAGATCGCGGTTTTACCTACGAGCAGTACTTC.

The chain employs TRBV3-1 (or the pseudogene TRBV3-2) and TRBJ1-4; 8 positions agree with TRBD1. Germline CDR1 is LGHDT and CDR2 is YNNKEL (reference sequence). With 5 bases clipped from V and 1 base from J, the junction kept 6 bases outside the gene matches. This CDR3 has 16 amino acids. CDR3 loop: CASSAQGAGTNEKLFF. DNA for the CDR3: TGTGCCAGCAGCGCCCAGGGGGCCGGAACTAATGAAAAACTGTTTTTT.

The CDR3 region has the DNA TGTGCCAGCAGTGGACAGCCGAACACTGAAGCTTTCTTT. Translated, it gives CASSGQPNTEAFF. The rearrangement uses TRBV2 and TRBJ1-1; a possible D gene is TRBD1 (5 bases). V was clipped by 4 bases and J by 1 base, with 7 bases between them. CDR1 SNHLY and CDR2 FYNNEI come from the germline V gene. The CDR3 totals 13 residues.

The chain links TRBV7-6 to TRBJ2-5; D perhaps matches TRBD2 (5 bases). Deletions cut 4 bases from V and 5 bases from J, with 17 bases between. CDR3 length: 15 residues. CDR1 SGHVS and CDR2 FNYEAQ come from the germline V gene. DNA for the CDR3: TGTGCCAGCAGCTATTTAGGCAGGTCGGGGGAGACCCAGTACTTC. It is translated as CASSYLGRSGETQYF. The whole variable domain, filled in from reference TRBV7-6 and TRBJ2-5, reads GAGVSQSPRYKVTKRGQDVALRCDPISGHVSLYWYRQALGQGPEFLTYFNYEAQQDKSGLPNDRFSAERPEGSISTLTIQRTEQRDSAMYRCASSYLGRSGETQYFGPGTRLLVL.

The V gene is TRBV5-4, the J gene TRBJ2-7, with 9 bases fitting TRBD2. Germline V CDR1 and CDR2: SGHNT, YYREEE (reference sequence). V lost 4 bases to trimming and J lost 2 bases; unmatched junction nucleotides: 10. The CDR3 spans 16 residues. This CDR3 is CASSPELAGYAYEQYF. In DNA, the CDR3 is TGTGCCAGCAGCCCGGAGCTAGCGGGATACGCCTACGAGCAGTACTTC.

The chain couples TRBV19 to TRBJ1-1, with D unclear. The CDR3 runs to 14 residues. V lost 3 bases to trimming and J lost 7 bases, with 15 bases between them. Germline loops: CDR1 LNHDA, CDR2 SQIVND (reference sequence). This CDR3 is CASSIPESSSEAFF. The CDR3 region has the DNA TGTGCCAGTAGTATCCCGGAGAGCTCTAGTGAAGCTTTCTTT. The full variable domain, completed using reference TRBV19 and TRBJ1-1, is DGGITQSPKYLFRKEGQNVTLSCEQNLNHDAMYWYRQDPGQGLRLIYYSQIVNDFQKGDIAEGYSVSREKKESFPLTVTSAQKNPTAFYLCASSIPESSSEAFFGQGTRLTVV.

The gene calls are TRBV10-1 and TRBJ2-7, with D unclear. V lost 0 bases and J lost 0, with 12 bases in between. CDR3 length: 16 amino acids. The V gene's germline CDR1 is WNHNN and CDR2 SYGVQD (reference sequence). DNA of the CDR3: TGCGCCAGCAGTGAGTCTCCGGATAGGAGCTCCTACGAGCAGTACTTC. It encodes CASSESPDRSSYEQYF.

This clone was seen a handful of times. This chain links TRBV19 with TRBJ1-2, with D possibly matching TRBD1 (6 bases). The CDR3 has 15 residues. V was pared by 4 bases and J by 4 bases, with 16 bases between. In germline, CDR1 is LNHDA, CDR2 SQIVND (reference sequence). The CDR3 reads CASSNPGVSLYGYTF. CDR3 nucleotides: TGTGCCAGTAGTAACCCAGGGGTTTCTCTCTATGGCTACACCTTC.